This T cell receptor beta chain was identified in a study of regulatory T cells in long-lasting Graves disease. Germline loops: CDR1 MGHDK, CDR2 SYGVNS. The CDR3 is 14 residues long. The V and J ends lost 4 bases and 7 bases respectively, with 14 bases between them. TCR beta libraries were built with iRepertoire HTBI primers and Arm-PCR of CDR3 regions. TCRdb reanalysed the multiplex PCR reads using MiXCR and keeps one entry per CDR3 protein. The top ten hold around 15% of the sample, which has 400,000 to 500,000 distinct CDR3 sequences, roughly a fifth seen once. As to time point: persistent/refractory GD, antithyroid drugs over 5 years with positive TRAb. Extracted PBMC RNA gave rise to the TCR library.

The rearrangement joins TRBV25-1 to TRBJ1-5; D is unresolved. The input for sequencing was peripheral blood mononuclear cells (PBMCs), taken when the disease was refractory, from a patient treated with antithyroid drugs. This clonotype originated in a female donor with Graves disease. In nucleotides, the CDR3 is TGTGCCAGCAGTGGGGCCCCCGACGGGCAGCCCCAGCATTTT. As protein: CASSGAPDGQPQHF. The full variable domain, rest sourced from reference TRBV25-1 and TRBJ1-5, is EADIYQTPRYLVIGTGKKITLECSQTMGHDKMYWYQQDPGMELHLIHYSYGVNSTEKGDLSSESTVSRIRTEHFPLTLESARPSHTSQYLCASSGAPDGQPQHFGDGTRLSIL.